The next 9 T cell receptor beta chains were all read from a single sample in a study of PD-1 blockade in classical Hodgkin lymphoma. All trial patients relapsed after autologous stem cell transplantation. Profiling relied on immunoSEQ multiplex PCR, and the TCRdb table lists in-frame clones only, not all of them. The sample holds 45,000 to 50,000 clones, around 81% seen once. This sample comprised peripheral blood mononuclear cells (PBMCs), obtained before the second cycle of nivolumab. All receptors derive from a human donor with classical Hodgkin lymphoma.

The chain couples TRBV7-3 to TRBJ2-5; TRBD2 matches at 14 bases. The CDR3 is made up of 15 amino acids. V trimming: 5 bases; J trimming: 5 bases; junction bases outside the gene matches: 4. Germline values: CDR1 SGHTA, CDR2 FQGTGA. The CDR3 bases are TGTGCCAGCAGCACGGGACTAGCGGGGGTGGAGACCCAGTACTTC. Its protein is CASSTGLAGVETQYF.

The CDR3 is CASSYARGAYEQYF. The CDR3 DNA reads TGTGCCAGCAGTTACGCCAGGGGTGCCTACGAGCAGTACTTC. The chain couples TRBV6-6 to TRBJ2-7; D may be TRBD1 (6 bases). Trimming pared 2 bases from V and 2 bases from J, leaving 10 bases between. Per the germline V gene, CDR1 is MNHNY and CDR2 is SVGAGI (reference sequence). The CDR3 consists of 14 residues.

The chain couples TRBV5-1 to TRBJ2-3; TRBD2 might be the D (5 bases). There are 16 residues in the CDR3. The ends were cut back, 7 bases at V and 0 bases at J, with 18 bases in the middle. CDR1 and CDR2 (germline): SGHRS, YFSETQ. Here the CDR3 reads CASRQSLAASTDTQYF. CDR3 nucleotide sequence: TGCGCCAGCCGCCAAAGCCTAGCAGCTAGCACAGATACGCAGTATTTT.

CDR3 sequence reads: CASSLDAETQYF. CDR3 DNA sequence: TGTGCCAGCAGCTTGGACGCAGAGACCCAGTACTTC. V is TRBV5-4 and J is TRBJ2-5; unclear D gene. CDR1 and CDR2 from the germline V gene are SGHNT and YYREEE (reference sequence). V dropped 0 bases and J dropped 4 bases, with 4 bases sitting between them. CDR3 size: 12 residues.

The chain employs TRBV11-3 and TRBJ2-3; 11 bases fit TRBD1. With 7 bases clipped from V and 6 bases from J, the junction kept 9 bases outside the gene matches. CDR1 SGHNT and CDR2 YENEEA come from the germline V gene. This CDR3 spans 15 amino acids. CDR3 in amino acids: CASTLGQGASDTQYF. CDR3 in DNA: TGTGCCAGCACCCTAGGACAGGGGGCATCTGATACGCAGTATTTT.

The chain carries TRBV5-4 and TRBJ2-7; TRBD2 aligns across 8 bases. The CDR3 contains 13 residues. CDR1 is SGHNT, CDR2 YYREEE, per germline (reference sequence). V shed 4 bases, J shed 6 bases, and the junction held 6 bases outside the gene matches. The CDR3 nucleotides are TGTGCCAGCAGCCCCGGACTAGCAAGCGAGCAGTACTTC. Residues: CASSPGLASEQYF.

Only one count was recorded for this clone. This CDR3 reads CASSYQGDYGYTF. The CDR3 DNA is TGTGCCAGCTCCTACCAGGGGGACTATGGCTACACCTTC. The V and J genes are TRBV18 and TRBJ1-2; 7 bases are shared with TRBD1. J gave up 3 bases and V 6 bases, and 4 bases lay outside the gene matches. Germline lookup yields CDR1 KGHSH and CDR2 LQKENI. The CDR3 sequence is 13 residues long.

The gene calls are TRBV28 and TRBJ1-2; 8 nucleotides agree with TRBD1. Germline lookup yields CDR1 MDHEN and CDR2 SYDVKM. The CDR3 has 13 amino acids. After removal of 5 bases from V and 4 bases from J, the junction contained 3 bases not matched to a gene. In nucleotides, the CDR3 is TGTGCCAGCAGTGCGACAGGGGTCTATGGCTACACCTTC. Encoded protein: CASSATGVYGYTF.

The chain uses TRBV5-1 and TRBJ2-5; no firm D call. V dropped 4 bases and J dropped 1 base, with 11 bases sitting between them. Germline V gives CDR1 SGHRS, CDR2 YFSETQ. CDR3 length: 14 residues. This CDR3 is CASSVSPSQETQYF. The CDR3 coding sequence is TGCGCCAGCAGCGTCTCACCCTCCCAAGAGACCCAGTACTTC.